This T cell receptor beta chain was sequenced for a study of Ad26.COV2.S vaccination and SARS-CoV-2 variants. Only in-frame clones appear in the TCRdb table, and some are missing; sequencing was by immunoSEQ multiplex PCR. The data hold 450,000 to 550,000 clones, with about 91% observed a single time. Treatment given: around 19 received Ad26.COV2.S at low or high dose, single or two shots; a few received placebo; per-sample allocation not given. It was on day 63 after the first vaccine or placebo injection that samples were taken. The donor was a Boston adult aged 18-55 years. Study-wide results and limits: The breadth of spike-specific CD8+ and CD4+ T cell responses after vaccination was reportedly substantial. Using TCR breadth and depth analyses may have led to underestimated total T cell responses.

The V gene lost 1 base and the J gene lost 2 bases, with 6 bases spanning the gap. This CDR3 has 13 residues. CDR1 is SGHTA, CDR2 FQGNSA, per germline. Points on this clone: Its target is unknown.

J is TRBJ2-7 and V is TRBV7-2; D gene ambiguous. Sample: peripheral blood, taken in a trial of Ad26.COV2.S vaccine versus placebo. This sequence originates from a person aged 18-65 years who received the Ad26.COV2.S COVID-19 vaccine or a placebo. The CDR3 DNA is TGTGCCAGCAGCTTAGGGGCCCCCTACGAGCAGTACTTC. Its protein product is CASSLGAPYEQYF.